One TCR beta chain is described in this entry. Its specificity is not known. The repertoire was sequenced with immunoSEQ multiplex PCR; TCRdb's copy has only in-frame clones and lacks some. In the table there are 45,000 to 50,000 clones, about 86% of which are singletons. The sample comes from a study of STAT5B mutations in CD4+ large granular lymphocyte leukemia. Overall study results and limits: Data were not HLA-matched across samples. About a quarter of private leukemic clonotypes occurred rarely in other patients' non-leukemic repertoires.

The CDR3 covers 15 residues. The germline V gene has CDR1 KGHSH and CDR2 LQKENI. The V and J ends lost 3 bases and 0 bases respectively, with 12 bases between them. This clonotype was sampled from a human donor in good health. Material for sequencing was CD4+ T cells from blood buffy coats. This sequence joins TRBV18 and TRBJ2-7, with a tentative D call TRBD2 (5 bases). The CDR3 nucleotides read TGTGCCAGCTCACCCCCTCCCCGGGGCTCCTACGAGCAGTACTTC. Encoded protein: CASSPPPRGSYEQYF.